The 18 T cell receptor beta chains in this list originate from one sample, sequenced in a study of blood T cell repertoires in COVID-19. Sequencing was performed with immunoSEQ multiplex PCR; in TCRdb, only in-frame clones are kept and a portion is missing. The sample includes 150,000 to 200,000 clones, roughly 89% of them seen just once. What was sequenced was peripheral blood. The source of these receptors is a human donor in a cohort sampled during active COVID-19.

The rearrangement uses TRBV4-2 and TRBJ2-1; TRBD2 matches at 10 bases. V lost 6 bases and J lost 7; bases outside the gene matches: 6. The CDR3 covers 14 residues. Germline values: CDR1 LGHNA, CDR2 YNFKEQ. CDR3 loop: CASRKAGGPNEQFF. CDR3 nucleotides: TGTGCCAGCAGGAAAGCGGGAGGGCCGAATGAGCAGTTCTTC.

In this sample, this clone turned up many times. V usage is TRBV28 and J usage is TRBJ2-1; D unresolved. This CDR3 has 14 residues. Germline CDR1 reads MDHEN; CDR2 reads SYDVKM. V was pared by 3 bases and J by 3 bases, with 9 bases between. CDR3 nucleotides: TGTGCCAGCAGTTTTTCGCAGGTCTACAATGAGCAGTTCTTC. Translation gives CASSFSQVYNEQFF.

The rearrangement links TRBV19 to TRBJ1-2, with D possibly being TRBD1 (6 bases). The germline V gene encodes CDR1 LNHDA and CDR2 SQIVND (reference sequence). V was pared by 5 bases and J by 2 bases, with 9 bases between. This CDR3 is built from 13 residues. CDR3 sequence: CASSRGQNYGYTF. The DNA for the CDR3 is TGTGCCAGTAGTCGTGGACAGAACTATGGCTACACCTTC.

The CDR3 region is CASSLGLQGGDSPLHF. DNA of the CDR3: TGCGCCAGCAGCTTGGGGTTACAGGGGGGGGATTCACCCCTCCACTTT. The rearrangement uses TRBV5-1 and TRBJ1-6; 8 bases fit TRBD1. The V gene end was trimmed by 0 bases and the J gene end by 8 bases; junction bases not matched to a gene: 7. The CDR3 length is 16 residues. CDR1 is SGHRS, CDR2 YFSETQ, per germline.

J is TRBJ1-3 and V is TRBV19; tentative D call: TRBD1 (5 bases). This CDR3 comprises 18 residues. CDR1 and CDR2 from the germline V gene are LNHDA and SQIVND (reference sequence). V was cut by 5 bases and J by 0 bases, with 20 bases left in between. The CDR3 reads CASSPPLSRGRSGNTIYF. In DNA, the CDR3 is TGTGCCAGTAGTCCCCCGCTTTCTAGGGGCCGCTCTGGAAACACCATATATTTT.

This clone was observed a handful of times. The chain joins TRBV7-9 to TRBJ2-1, with 7 bases matching TRBD2. The CDR3 consists of 18 residues. V was pared by 5 bases and J by 6 bases, with 19 bases of the junction left unmatched. Germline V gene sequence: CDR1 SEHNR, CDR2 FQNEAQ (reference sequence). The CDR3 DNA reads TGTGCCAGCAGCAGAAGCCGGGGGGTTGGATCGTTGGTCAATGAGCAGTTCTTC. It codes for CASSRSRGVGSLVNEQFF.

V usage is TRBV27 and J usage is TRBJ2-2; TRBD1 aligns across 8 bases. After removal of 2 bases from V and 5 bases from J, the junction contained 7 bases not matched to a gene. This CDR3 spans 16 amino acids. Germline assignment: CDR1 MNHEY and CDR2 SMNVEV (reference sequence). The CDR3 region is CASSLTRGLWTGELFF. The CDR3 bases are TGTGCCAGCAGTTTAACCAGGGGGCTATGGACCGGGGAGCTGTTTTTT.

This chain uses TRBV28 with TRBJ1-5; TRBD1 agrees at 7 bases. V was pared by 2 bases and J by 3 bases, with 10 bases of the junction left unmatched. This CDR3 region has 17 residues. From germline, CDR1 is MDHEN and CDR2 SYDVKM. The CDR3: CASSLPLPDRVNQPQHF. The DNA for the CDR3 is TGTGCCAGCAGTTTACCCCTTCCCGACAGGGTCAATCAGCCCCAGCATTTT.

The gene calls are TRBV30 and TRBJ1-1; D remains ambiguous. Germline CDR1 and CDR2: GTSNPN and SVGIG (reference sequence). Trimming took off 0 bases at V and 5 bases at J, with 10 bases between the two ends. The CDR3 runs to 13 residues. CDR3 DNA: TGTGCCTGGAGTGTACGTCCGGGGACTGAAGCTTTCTTT. This gives the protein CAWSVRPGTEAFF.

The rearrangement joins TRBV27 to TRBJ2-7; 7 positions agree with TRBD1. V shed 8 bases and J 4 bases; nucleotides not matched to a gene: 17. CDR3 length: 16 residues. The germline gives CDR1 MNHEY, CDR2 SMNVEV (reference sequence). The CDR3 bases are TGTGCCAGCGGTCGTCCCGGGACAGAGAAATTATACGAGCAGTACTTC. This translates into CASGRPGTEKLYEQYF.

This rearrangement joins TRBV2 to TRBJ2-3; 8 positions agree with TRBD1. The CDR3 consists of 17 residues. Germline CDR1 SNHLY, CDR2 FYNNEI. The trim removed 1 base at V and 3 bases at J, leaving 9 bases unmatched. DNA of the CDR3: TGTGCCAGCAGTGAAGAGACAGGGGTTTTGAGGACAGATACGCAGTATTTT. Its translation is CASSEETGVLRTDTQYF.

The chain carries TRBV7-6 and TRBJ2-5, with 7 bases lining up with TRBD1. CDR1 and CDR2 (germline): SGHVS, FNYEAQ. The CDR3 has 16 residues. With 5 bases clipped from V and 1 base from J, the junction kept 10 bases outside the gene matches. This CDR3 is CASSEGARRVQETQYF. Here the CDR3 DNA reads TGTGCCAGCAGCGAGGGGGCCAGGAGAGTCCAAGAGACCCAGTACTTC.

V is TRBV30 and J is TRBJ1-4; 8 bases are a match to TRBD1. The CDR3 sequence is 17 residues long. Germline V CDR1 and CDR2: GTSNPN, SVGIG (reference sequence). V shed 3 bases and J 6 bases; nucleotides not matched to a gene: 15. The CDR3 here is CAWSPGTGHGLDEKLFF. The CDR3 coding sequence is TGTGCCTGGAGCCCCGGGACAGGCCACGGCCTTGATGAAAAACTGTTTTTT.

This clone has only one observation. The chain joins TRBV7-2 to TRBJ2-2, with 13 nucleotides matching TRBD2. V lost 5 bases and J lost 6; bases outside the gene matches: 9. The CDR3 is 17 amino acids. Per the germline V gene, CDR1 is SGHTA and CDR2 is FQGNSA. CDR3 loop: CASSLRTSGGRAGELFF. As DNA, the CDR3 is TGTGCCAGCAGCCTCCGGACTAGCGGGGGTAGGGCCGGGGAGCTGTTTTTT.

The chain recombines TRBV19 with TRBJ1-2; 8 bases agree with TRBD1. Unmatched junction bases numbered 10, after V lost 6 bases and J lost 4 bases. Germline V gene sequence: CDR1 LNHDA, CDR2 SQIVND (reference sequence). This CDR3 spans 15 amino acids. The CDR3 nucleotides are TGTGCCAGTAGACCCACACTTGGACAGGGCTATGGCTACACCTTC. It translates to CASRPTLGQGYGYTF.

The chain has TRBV7-2 and TRBJ2-1, with 8 bases matching TRBD1. With 1 base clipped from V and 5 bases from J, the junction kept 7 bases outside the gene matches. The germline V gene encodes CDR1 SGHTA and CDR2 FQGNSA. The CDR3 length is 16 residues. The CDR3 spells CASSLGPGQANNEQFF. CDR3 bases: TGTGCCAGCAGCTTAGGACCGGGACAGGCTAACAATGAGCAGTTCTTC.

For this clone: The same CDR3 also results from other DNA sequences found in this sample. The rearrangement links TRBV5-6 to TRBJ2-2, with a tentative D call TRBD2 (6 bases). Germline lookup yields CDR1 SGHDT and CDR2 YYEEEE. V dropped 0 bases and J dropped 4 bases, with 7 bases sitting between them. The CDR3 has 14 amino acids. The CDR3 loop reads CASSLAGGTGELFF. CDR3 in DNA: TGTGCCAGCAGCTTGGCCGGGGGCACCGGGGAGCTGTTTTTT.

This rearrangement joins TRBV27 to TRBJ2-5; no reliable D call. This CDR3 contains 10 residues. Looked up from germline, CDR1 is MNHEY and CDR2 is SMNVEV (reference sequence). The germline V and J ends were trimmed by 5 bases and 8 bases, with 6 bases remaining between them. CDR3 nucleotides: TGTGCCAGCAGTCCTGTCACCCAGTACTTC. Translation gives CASSPVTQYF.